The 25 T cell receptor beta chains given below trace back to one sample, sequenced in a study of blood T cell repertoires in COVID-19. The data were produced by immunoSEQ multiplex PCR, yet TCRdb's version contains in-frame clones alone and is incomplete. The profile shows over 200,000 clones, around 89% of them singletons. Sequencing input: PBMCs or T cells enriched from blood (not recorded which). The receptors originated from a woman aged 35 to 49 with acute COVID-19.

Regarding this clone: Other DNA variants within this sample encode the same CDR3. This chain uses TRBV15 with TRBJ2-7; a possible D gene is TRBD1 (6 bases). Germline V lookup: CDR1 LNHNV, CDR2 YYDKDF (reference sequence). The CDR3 covers 14 residues. The V end was cut by 1 base, the J end by 1 base, with 8 bases between. This chain's CDR3 is CATSRAGASYEQYF. In DNA form, the CDR3 reads TGTGCCACCAGCAGAGCAGGGGCGTCCTACGAGCAGTACTTC.

This clone has more than one count but fewer than ten. Relative to the germline gene, one junction end is altered; a read error may explain this. The chain recombines TRBV20-1 with TRBJ1-2; unclear D gene. The CDR3 sequence is 11 residues long. The V gene's germline CDR1 is DFQATT and CDR2 SNEGSKA (reference sequence). The CDR3 loop reads CSAPLNARPLF. The CDR3 bases are TGCAGTGCCCCACTTAACGCTAGACCCCTCTTC.

In its sample, this clone was seen a few times. The rearrangement uses TRBV24-1 and TRBJ1-2; D remains ambiguous. V dropped 4 bases and J dropped 7 bases, with 15 bases sitting between them. CDR1 and CDR2 from the germline V gene are KGHDR and SFDVKD. This CDR3 spans 14 amino acids. This CDR3 reads CATSDYGEDSGYTF. The CDR3 DNA reads TGTGCCACCAGTGACTACGGAGAGGATTCTGGCTACACCTTC.

Of note for this clone: Other DNA sequences in this specimen translate into the identical CDR3. The chain joins TRBV27 to TRBJ1-2; D remains unclear. This CDR3 contains 14 residues. The V gene lost 3 bases and the J gene lost 2 bases, with 10 bases spanning the gap. The V gene's germline CDR1 is MNHEY and CDR2 SMNVEV (reference sequence). CDR3 nucleotide sequence: TGTGCCAGCAGTTTGGCAGGCCCCAACTATGGCTACACCTTC. It yields the protein CASSLAGPNYGYTF.

This chain connects TRBV7-2 to TRBJ1-2; 7 bases agree with TRBD1. Looked up from germline, CDR1 is SGHTA and CDR2 is FQGNSA. After removal of 4 bases from V and 8 bases from J, the junction contained 10 bases not matched to a gene. This CDR3 region has 14 residues. CDR3: CASSSGQSRTGYTF. The DNA of the CDR3 is TGTGCCAGCAGCTCGGGACAGAGTAGGACAGGCTACACCTTC.

This clone came up once. The DNA for the CDR3 is TGTGCCAGCACCTCAGGGGTCAGATCTGGGGCCAACGTCCTGACTTTC. Its protein is CASTSGVRSGANVLTF. The J gene is TRBJ2-6, the V gene TRBV7-9, with D maybe TRBD1 (6 bases). The CDR3 is made up of 16 amino acids. Germline lookup yields CDR1 SEHNR and CDR2 FQNEAQ (reference sequence). Deletions cut 7 bases from V and 1 base from J, with 14 bases between.

The V call is TRBV12-3 or TRBV12-4, the J call TRBJ1-2; no definite D call. This CDR3 has 13 amino acids. Trimming took 7 bases from V and 0 from J, leaving 9 bases between them. The CDR3 region is CASTDTANYGYTF. The CDR3 DNA reads as TGTGCCAGCACCGATACAGCTAACTATGGCTACACCTTC.

The rearrangement links TRBV3-1 (or the pseudogene TRBV3-2) to TRBJ2-1; the match to TRBD2 covers 12 bases. Germline V gene sequence: CDR1 LGHDT, CDR2 YNNKEL (reference sequence). The CDR3 contains 16 residues. V lost 0 bases, J lost 8 bases, and 5 bases stayed unmatched. CDR3 loop: CASSQDRLAGVHEQFF. DNA for the CDR3: TGTGCCAGCAGCCAAGATCGACTAGCGGGAGTCCATGAGCAGTTCTTC.

The chain employs TRBV4-2 and TRBJ1-4, with a weak D call TRBD1 (5 bases). Trimming shortened V by 1 base and J by 6 bases, and 21 bases separated the two germline ends. The CDR3 has 18 residues. Germline CDR1 and CDR2: LGHNA and YNFKEQ. The CDR3: CASSQAAEAGRRYEKLFF. In nucleotides, the CDR3 is TGTGCCAGCAGCCAAGCCGCCGAGGCGGGGCGACGTTATGAAAAACTGTTTTTT.

The J gene is TRBJ1-5, the V gene TRBV19; D is perhaps TRBD1 (5 bases). This CDR3 region has 15 residues. Trimming cost V 2 bases and J 7 bases, with 15 bases left between them. Germline V gene lookup returns CDR1 LNHDA and CDR2 SQIVND (reference sequence). The DNA of the CDR3 is TGTGCCAGTAGTATAACCCTGGCAGGGCGACAGCCCCAGCATTTT. Residues: CASSITLAGRQPQHF.

The chain links TRBV15 to TRBJ2-7; 10 bases are a match to TRBD1. CDR1 and CDR2 from the germline V gene are LNHNV and YYDKDF (reference sequence). Germline trimming cut 2 bases from V and 3 bases from J; bases unmatched to any gene: 4. The CDR3 covers 15 residues. CDR3 amino acids: CATSRSGTGDYEQYF. DNA for the CDR3: TGTGCCACCAGCAGATCCGGGACAGGGGACTACGAGCAGTACTTC.

The chain is built from TRBV7-9 and TRBJ1-5; 10 positions match TRBD1. V lost 0 bases, J lost 0 bases, and 5 bases stayed unmatched. The CDR3 sequence is 18 residues long. Germline V gene sequence: CDR1 SEHNR, CDR2 FQNEAQ (reference sequence). CDR3 residues: CASSLAGTGDYSNQPQHF. CDR3 sequence (DNA): TGTGCCAGCAGCTTAGCGGGGACAGGGGACTATAGCAATCAGCCCCAGCATTTT.

The table lists this clone with a few counts. The J gene is TRBJ1-6, the V gene TRBV7-2; 8 bases line up with TRBD1. Germline trimming cut 4 bases from V and 7 bases from J; bases unmatched to any gene: 6. In germline, CDR1 is SGHTA, CDR2 FQGNSA. This CDR3 contains 15 residues. The CDR3, as DNA: TGTGCCAGCAGCTCCGGGACAGGCCCCAATTCACCCCTCCACTTT. Its protein is CASSSGTGPNSPLHF. The variable domain in full, with the rest retrieved from reference TRBV7-2 and TRBJ1-6, is GAGVSQSPSNKVTEKGKDVELRCDPISGHTALYWYRQSLGQGLEFLIYFQGNSAPDKSGLPSDRFSAERTGGSVSTLTIQRTQQEDSAVYLCASSSGTGPNSPLHFGNGTRLTVT.

The chain carries TRBV21-1 and TRBJ2-5; the table calls TRBD1, which could not be checked here. TRBV21-1 is labeled a pseudogene. The CDR3 is made up of 16 amino acids. The CDR3 DNA reads as TGTGCCAGCAGCAGAACTCAGACAGGGGGCTGGGAGACCCAGTACTTC. Protein product: CASSRTQTGGWETQYF.

The rearrangement joins TRBV10-1 to TRBJ2-1, with D possibly TRBD1 on 5 matching bases. Per germline, CDR1 WNHNN and CDR2 SYGVQD (reference sequence). The V end lost 6 bases, the J end lost 13 bases, and 19 bases lay between the germline ends. CDR3 length equals 13 residues. CDR3 sequence (DNA): TGCGCCAGCAGCCTCCGACAGCGTGAGGTCCAGTTCTTC. As protein: CASSLRQREVQFF.

The genes are TRBV6-4 and TRBJ1-1; D call uncertain. The germline CDR1 and CDR2 sequences are MRHNA and SNTAGT. Deletions cut 8 bases from V and 2 bases from J, with 9 bases between. The CDR3 loop spans 12 amino acids. CDR3 residues: CASGPGNTEAFF. The CDR3, as DNA: TGTGCCAGCGGCCCGGGTAACACTGAAGCTTTCTTT.

The CDR3 DNA reads TGCGCCAGCAGCTCAATCTACAATGAGCAGTTCTTC. This translates into CASSSIYNEQFF. The chain joins TRBV5-1 to TRBJ2-1; no reliable D call. The CDR3 covers 12 residues. With 3 bases removed from V and 3 bases from J, the gap between germline ends came to 4 bases. Looked up from germline, CDR1 is SGHRS and CDR2 is YFSETQ.

The chain couples TRBV5-1 to TRBJ1-2; D might be TRBD1 (5 bases). Per germline, CDR1 SGHRS and CDR2 YFSETQ. The V end lost 1 base, the J end lost 11 bases, and 15 bases lay between the germline ends. CDR3 length equals 13 residues. The CDR3 DNA reads TGCGCCAGCAGCTTGACCCTCGACAGACATTACACCTTC. Amino acids: CASSLTLDRHYTF. Looking up the rest from reference TRBV5-1 and TRBJ1-2 gives the full variable domain: KAGVTQTPRYLIKTRGQQVTLSCSPISGHRSVSWYQQTPGQGLQFLFEYFSETQRNKGNFPGRFSGRQFSNSRSEMNVSTLELGDSALYLCASSLTLDRHYTFGSGTRLTVV.

The chain has TRBV21-1 and TRBJ2-5; TRBD2, as called in the table, went unchecked against the DNA. TRBV21-1 is a listed pseudogene. This CDR3 is 15 amino acids long. The CDR3 DNA reads as TGTGCCAGCAGTCCCAGCGGGGGGCCCGGCGGGACCCAGTACTTC. This codes for CASSPSGGPGGTQYF.

This chain joins TRBV7-9 and TRBJ2-5, with 7 bases that match TRBD2. CDR1 and CDR2 (germline): SEHNR, FQNEAQ (reference sequence). CDR3 size: 17 residues. V lost 2 bases and J lost 5; bases outside the gene matches: 14. In nucleotides, the CDR3 is TGTGCCAGCAGCTTAATGATCCGTGCTAGCGGTTGGGAGACCCAGTACTTC. It encodes CASSLMIRASGWETQYF.

The chain has TRBV4-1 and TRBJ2-1; 7 bases are a match to TRBD2. The CDR3 totals 13 residues. V was clipped by 4 bases and J by 11 bases; unmatched bases: 8. Per the germline V gene, CDR1 is MGHRA and CDR2 is YSYEKL. The CDR3 region is CASSPDGRSKQFF. The CDR3 bases are TGCGCCAGCAGCCCAGACGGGAGGAGCAAGCAGTTCTTC.

This clone showed up just once. Its ends do not fully match the called genes, so a read error is possible. The rearrangement links TRBV6-1 to TRBJ1-1; no reliable D call. CDR3 length: 13 residues. The germline gives CDR1 MNHNS, CDR2 SASEGT. The CDR3 DNA reads TGTGCCAGCAGCGAAGGTCAGGTAACTGAAGCTTTCTTT. Translating gives CASSEGQVTEAFF.

The rearrangement joins TRBV5-1 to TRBJ2-1; D might be TRBD1 (5 bases). This CDR3 contains 16 residues. V was cut by 0 bases and J by 3 bases, with 13 bases left in between. Germline V gene sequence: CDR1 SGHRS, CDR2 YFSETQ. The DNA for the CDR3 is TGCGCCAGCAGCTTGGAACAGGCCTCCCGCTACAATGAGCAGTTCTTC. This sequence encodes CASSLEQASRYNEQFF.

The chain joins TRBV5-4 to TRBJ1-5; D remains unclear. The CDR3 runs to 14 residues. Per germline, CDR1 SGHNT and CDR2 YYREEE (reference sequence). V lost 0 bases and J lost 7, with 11 bases in between. The CDR3 nucleotides read TGTGCCAGCAGCTTGGCGGGGTTTGAACAGCCCCAGCATTTT. Protein: CASSLAGFEQPQHF.

V and J are TRBV7-7 and TRBJ1-2, with 8 bases identical to TRBD1. The junction had 9 bases not matched to a gene; V was cut back by 4 bases and J by 8 bases. Looked up from germline, CDR1 is SSHAT and CDR2 is FNYEAQ (reference sequence). The CDR3 spans 14 residues. The CDR3 loop is CASSSPRGPKGYTF. The CDR3 region has the DNA TGTGCCAGCAGCTCACCCAGGGGGCCAAAGGGCTACACCTTC.